The 25 T cell receptor beta chains in this list originate from one sample, sequenced in a study of cytomegalovirus exposure and HLA in healthy donors. The PCR made use of 60 Vbeta and 13 Jbeta primers. Produced via immunoSEQ multiplex PCR; TCRdb's table is partial and in-frame only. The sample totals about 160,000 clones. The sample taken for sequencing was PBMCs. The receptors derive from a woman aged 60-75 years in good health and CMV-seronegative.

The gene calls are TRBV2 and TRBJ1-5, with D possibly being TRBD1 (6 bases). Trimming removed 3 bases from V and 2 bases from J, with 8 bases in between. This CDR3 spans 14 amino acids. CDR1 is SNHLY, CDR2 FYNNEI, per germline. The CDR3 DNA is TGTGCCAGCAGTGACTCAGGGGGCAATCAGCCCCAGCATTTT. Its protein product is CASSDSGGNQPQHF.

CDR3 loop: CASRVIRANTGELFF. The CDR3 DNA sequence: TGTGCCAGCAGAGTAATCAGGGCGAACACCGGGGAGCTGTTTTTT. The J gene is TRBJ2-2, the V gene TRBV2; D is possibly TRBD1 (5 bases). Trimming cost V 6 bases and J 0 bases, with 11 bases left between them. Looked up from germline, CDR1 is SNHLY and CDR2 is FYNNEI. The CDR3 runs to 15 residues.

The CDR3 here is CATSIVQGELGNQPQHF. For the CDR3, the DNA is TGTGCCACCAGCATCGTACAGGGGGAGTTGGGCAATCAGCCCCAGCATTTT. The chain carries TRBV15 and TRBJ1-5; 8 positions match TRBD1. Losses at the gene ends were 4 bases for V and 2 bases for J; bases not matched to a gene: 10. Germline-derived CDR1 and CDR2 are LNHNV and YYDKDF (reference sequence). The CDR3 is made up of 17 amino acids.

The V and J genes are TRBV7-3 and TRBJ2-2; D perhaps matches TRBD1 (6 bases). The V end lost 1 base, the J end lost 7 bases, and 10 bases lay between the germline ends. Looked up from germline, CDR1 is SGHTA and CDR2 is FQGTGA. The CDR3 length is 14 residues. CDR3 loop: CASSLNRDIGELFF. CDR3 DNA sequence: TGTGCCAGCAGCTTAAACAGGGACATCGGGGAGCTGTTTTTT.

Details on this clone: The CDR3 does not close with the conserved phenylalanine or tryptophan, likely indicating a read error. It is unclear where the CDR3 begins or ends on the DNA, so no DNA is shown, and the CDR3 is as TCRdb lists it. This sequence joins TRBV18 and TRBJ1-3; the table's D call, TRBD1, was not checked against the DNA. From germline, CDR1 is KGHSH and CDR2 LQKENI. The CDR3 region is 12 residues in length, termini included. The CDR3 here is CASSPDGTGGSL.

V is TRBV4-2 and J is TRBJ1-2; D is uncertain. There are 16 residues in the CDR3. Per germline, CDR1 LGHNA and CDR2 YNFKEQ. V lost 1 base and J 6 bases, leaving 18 bases between the germline ends. The CDR3 reads CASSQGGVEGGNGYTF. CDR3 sequence (DNA): TGTGCCAGCAGCCAAGGCGGAGTAGAGGGCGGCAATGGCTACACCTTC.

The chain links TRBV5-6 to TRBJ1-2; TRBD1 matches at 9 bases. V gave up 4 bases and J gave up 2 bases; unmatched junction bases: 6. The CDR3 loop spans 15 amino acids. Germline values: CDR1 SGHDT, CDR2 YYEEEE. This chain's CDR3 is CASSTGQGGNYGYTF. Here the CDR3 DNA reads TGTGCCAGCAGCACGGGACAGGGAGGGAACTATGGCTACACCTTC.

This sequence joins TRBV9 and TRBJ1-2; TRBD1 might be the D (6 bases). This CDR3 comprises 16 residues. Looked up from germline, CDR1 is SGDLS and CDR2 is YYNGEE. Trimming removed 3 bases at V and 6 bases at J, with 21 bases between. CDR3 bases: TGTGCCAGCAGCGCGACCCCTCTACAGGGAATGAATGGCTACACCTTC. Its translation is CASSATPLQGMNGYTF.

V usage is TRBV19 and J usage is TRBJ1-5; the D gene is possibly TRBD1 (6 bases). From germline, CDR1 is LNHDA and CDR2 SQIVND (reference sequence). Deletions cut 2 bases from V and 8 bases from J, with 13 bases between. The CDR3 extends over 14 amino acids. CDR3 in amino acids: CASSISHREEPQHF. Here the CDR3 DNA reads TGTGCCAGTAGTATATCACACAGGGAAGAGCCCCAGCATTTT.

V is TRBV5-4 and J is TRBJ1-1; D is unclear. In germline, CDR1 is SGHNT, CDR2 YYREEE (reference sequence). Between the trimmed V and J ends, which lost 2 bases and 7 bases, there was a span of 9 bases. The CDR3 has 12 residues. CDR3 DNA: TGTGCCAGCAGCTTAGAGGGCCTTGAAGCTTTCTTT. This sequence encodes CASSLEGLEAFF.

The rearrangement joins TRBV7-8 to TRBJ2-7, with 7 bases lining up with TRBD1. This CDR3 is 13 amino acids long. J was trimmed by 2 bases and V by 4 bases; bases with no gene match: 2. The V gene's germline CDR1 is SGHVS and CDR2 FQNEAQ. The CDR3 sequence is CASSWDSAYEQYF. The CDR3 DNA follows: TGTGCCAGCAGCTGGGACAGTGCCTACGAGCAGTACTTC.

This chain connects TRBV30 to TRBJ1-4, with a weak D call TRBD1 (6 bases). The length of the CDR3 is 11 residues. Per germline, CDR1 GTSNPN and CDR2 SVGIG (reference sequence). The ends were cut back, 2 bases at V and 8 bases at J, with 6 bases in the middle. CDR3 nucleotides: TGTGCCTGGAGTAGGGGGGAAAAACTGTTTTTT. Translating gives CAWSRGEKLFF.

The rearrangement links TRBV6-1 to TRBJ1-4; 8 bases match TRBD1. The CDR3 consists of 14 residues. Trimming cost V 5 bases and J 7 bases; bases outside gene matches: 6. Germline lookup yields CDR1 MNHNS and CDR2 SASEGT. The CDR3 sequence is CASSQDRVFEKLFF. Here the CDR3 DNA reads TGTGCCAGCAGTCAGGACAGGGTGTTTGAAAAACTGTTTTTT.

The CDR3: CASKRSRDRGLRTEAFF. The CDR3 nucleotides read TGTGCCAGCAAGAGATCCCGGGACAGGGGGCTGCGGACTGAAGCTTTCTTT. The V call is TRBV27, the J call TRBJ1-1, with TRBD1 identical over 12 bases. CDR1 and CDR2 from the germline V gene are MNHEY and SMNVEV (reference sequence). The CDR3 consists of 17 residues. Trimming removed 7 bases from V and 5 bases from J; junction bases left unmatched: 14.

The chain recombines TRBV2 with TRBJ2-3; TRBD2 matches at 14 bases. Per germline, CDR1 SNHLY and CDR2 FYNNEI. CDR3 length equals 16 residues. The J segment lost 3 bases and the V segment lost 6 bases, leaving 5 bases of the junction unmatched. The CDR3 loop reads CASRKGTSGGTDTQYF. As DNA, the CDR3 is TGTGCCAGCAGGAAGGGGACTAGCGGGGGTACAGATACGCAGTATTTT. Filled out from reference TRBV2 and TRBJ2-3, the complete variable domain reads EPEVTQTPSHQVTQMGQEVILRCVPISNHLYFYWYRQILGQKVEFLVSFYNNEISEKSEIFDDQFSVERPDGSNFTLKIRSTKLEDSAMYFCASRKGTSGGTDTQYFGPGTRLTVL.

The chain recombines TRBV6-1 with TRBJ2-5; D gene uncertain. The J call may be faulty, since TRBJ2-7 better matches the DNA end. The CDR3 has 11 amino acids. Germline V lookup: CDR1 MNHNS, CDR2 SASEGT. CDR3 amino acids: CASSHSHEQYF. CDR3 nucleotides: TGTGCCAGCAGCCACAGTCACGAGCAGTACTTC.

The gene calls are TRBV5-1 and TRBJ2-6, with 8 bases identical to TRBD1. Trimming at V came to 10 bases and at J to 0 bases, leaving 15 bases not matched to a gene. The CDR3 sequence is 18 residues long. Germline loops: CDR1 SGHRS, CDR2 YFSETQ. This CDR3 is CAPPRDRTPSSGANVLTF. DNA of the CDR3: TGCGCCCCCCCCCGGGACAGGACTCCCAGCTCTGGGGCCAACGTCCTGACTTTC.

The chain joins TRBV7-9 to TRBJ1-2; the D gene is possibly TRBD1 (6 bases). The germline gives CDR1 SEHNR, CDR2 FQNEAQ (reference sequence). The V and J ends lost 2 bases and 4 bases respectively, with 14 bases between them. There are 15 residues in the CDR3. The CDR3 coding sequence is TGTGCCAGCAGCTTAAGTACAGGGATGAGCTATGGCTACACCTTC. Translating gives CASSLSTGMSYGYTF.

The rearrangement links TRBV29-1 to TRBJ2-1; 12 bases fit TRBD2. Germline CDR1 is SQVTM and CDR2 is ANQGSEA. This CDR3 spans 14 amino acids. Germline trimming cut 2 bases from V and 9 bases from J; bases unmatched to any gene: 5. The CDR3: CSVESRTSGIEQFF. DNA of the CDR3: TGCAGCGTTGAAAGCCGGACTAGCGGGATTGAGCAGTTCTTC.

This chain links TRBV6-6 with TRBJ2-2, with 9 bases lining up with TRBD1. Germline values: CDR1 MNHNY, CDR2 SVGAGI (reference sequence). The CDR3 runs to 15 residues. V was pared by 6 bases and J by 5 bases, with 7 bases of the junction left unmatched. CDR3 coding DNA: TGTGCCAGCAGCCGAGACAGGGGGAAAACCGGGGAGCTGTTTTTT. Its protein product is CASSRDRGKTGELFF.

DNA for the CDR3: TGCGCCAGCAGTGATTTAGGGACAGGGAAACACAATGAGCAGTTCTTC. This encodes CASSDLGTGKHNEQFF. J is TRBJ2-1 and V is TRBV10-1, with 9 nucleotides matching TRBD1. The germline CDR1 and CDR2 sequences are WNHNN and SYGVQD (reference sequence). V lost 3 bases to trimming and J lost 5 bases; unmatched junction nucleotides: 8. CDR3 length: 16 amino acids.

The J gene is TRBJ1-1, the V gene TRBV5-4; D is perhaps TRBD1 (5 bases). V was shortened by 0 bases and J by 7 bases, with 13 bases between the two germline ends. Germline CDR1 SGHNT, CDR2 YYREEE (reference sequence). The CDR3 totals 14 residues. For the CDR3, the DNA is TGTGCCAGCAGCTTGGGGGGGACTAAATATGAAGCTTTCTTT. Protein: CASSLGGTKYEAFF. Together with reference TRBV5-4 and TRBJ1-1, the CDR3 gives the full variable domain: ETGVTQSPTHLIKTRGQQVTLRCSSQSGHNTVSWYQQALGQGPQFIFQYYREEENGRGNFPPRFSGLQFPNYSSELNVNALELDDSALYLCASSLGGTKYEAFFGQGTRLTVV.

V gene TRBV7-8 combines with J gene TRBJ2-6; the D is unclear. Germline CDR1 SGHVS, CDR2 FQNEAQ. V dropped 2 bases and J dropped 0 bases, with 8 bases sitting between them. The CDR3 sequence is 16 residues long. This CDR3 reads CASSLTESSGANVLTF. DNA of the CDR3: TGTGCCAGCAGCTTAACCGAGAGCTCTGGGGCCAACGTCCTGACTTTC.

The rearrangement joins TRBV5-4 to TRBJ2-2, with 7 nucleotides matching TRBD2. Trimming cost V 0 bases and J 0 bases; bases outside gene matches: 5. The CDR3 has 17 residues. Germline V gene data show CDR1 as SGHNT and CDR2 as YYREEE (reference sequence). DNA of the CDR3: TGTGCCAGCAGCTTGGCGGGGGACTACGCGAACACCGGGGAGCTGTTTTTT. Translating gives CASSLAGDYANTGELFF. Looking up the rest from reference TRBV5-4 and TRBJ2-2 gives the full variable domain: ETGVTQSPTHLIKTRGQQVTLRCSSQSGHNTVSWYQQALGQGPQFIFQYYREEENGRGNFPPRFSGLQFPNYSSELNVNALELDDSALYLCASSLAGDYANTGELFFGEGSRLTVL.

This chain joins TRBV6-1 and TRBJ2-7; no definite D call. CDR1 MNHNS and CDR2 SASEGT come from the germline V gene. The CDR3 is made up of 12 amino acids. Trimming took off 1 base at V and 9 bases at J, with 10 bases between the two ends. In DNA form, the CDR3 reads TGTGCCAGCAGTGAAGTCGGTAACAGGCAGTACTTC. This encodes CASSEVGNRQYF.